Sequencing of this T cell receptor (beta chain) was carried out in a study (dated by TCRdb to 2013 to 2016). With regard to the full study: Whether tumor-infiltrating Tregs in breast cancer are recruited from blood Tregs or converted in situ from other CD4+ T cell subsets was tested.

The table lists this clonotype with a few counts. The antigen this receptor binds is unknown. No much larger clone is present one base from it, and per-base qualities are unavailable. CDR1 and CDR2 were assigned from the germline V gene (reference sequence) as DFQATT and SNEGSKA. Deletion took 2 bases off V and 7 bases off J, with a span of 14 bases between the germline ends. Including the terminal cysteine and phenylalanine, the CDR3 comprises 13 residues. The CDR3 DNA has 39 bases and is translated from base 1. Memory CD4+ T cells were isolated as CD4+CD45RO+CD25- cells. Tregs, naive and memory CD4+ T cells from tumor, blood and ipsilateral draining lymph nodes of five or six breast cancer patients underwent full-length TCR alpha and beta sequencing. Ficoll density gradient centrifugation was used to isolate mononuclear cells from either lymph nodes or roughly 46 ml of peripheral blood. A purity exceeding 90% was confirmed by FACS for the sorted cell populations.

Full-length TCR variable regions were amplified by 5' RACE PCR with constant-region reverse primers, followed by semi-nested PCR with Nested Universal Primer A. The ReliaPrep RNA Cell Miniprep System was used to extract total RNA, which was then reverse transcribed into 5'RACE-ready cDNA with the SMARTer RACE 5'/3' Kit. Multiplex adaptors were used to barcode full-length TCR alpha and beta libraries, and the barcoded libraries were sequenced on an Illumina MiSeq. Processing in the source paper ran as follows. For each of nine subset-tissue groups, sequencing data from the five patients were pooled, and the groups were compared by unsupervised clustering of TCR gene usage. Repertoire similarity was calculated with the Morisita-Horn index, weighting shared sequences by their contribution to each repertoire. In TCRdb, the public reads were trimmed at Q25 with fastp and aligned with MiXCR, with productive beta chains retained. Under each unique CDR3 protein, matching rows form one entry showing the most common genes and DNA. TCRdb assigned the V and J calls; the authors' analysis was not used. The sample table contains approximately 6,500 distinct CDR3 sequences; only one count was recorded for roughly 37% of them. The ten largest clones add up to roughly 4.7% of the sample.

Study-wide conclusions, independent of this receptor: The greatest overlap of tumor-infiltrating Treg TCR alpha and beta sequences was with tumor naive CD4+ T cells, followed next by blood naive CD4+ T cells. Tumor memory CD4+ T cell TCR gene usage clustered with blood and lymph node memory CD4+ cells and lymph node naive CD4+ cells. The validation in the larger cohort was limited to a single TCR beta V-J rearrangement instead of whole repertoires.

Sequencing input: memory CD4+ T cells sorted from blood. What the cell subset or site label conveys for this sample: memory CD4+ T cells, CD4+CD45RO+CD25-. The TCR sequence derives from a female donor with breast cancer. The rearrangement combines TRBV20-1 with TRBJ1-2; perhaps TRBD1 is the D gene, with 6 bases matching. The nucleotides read TGCAGTGCTAGAAATGACAGGATTCGTGGCTACACCTTC. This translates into CSARNDRIRGYTF.